Listed below are T cell receptor beta chains from one sample, sequenced in a study of T cells in Graves' hyperthyroidism and ophthalmopathy. TCRdb re-called the multiplex PCR reads through MiXCR, storing one row per CDR3 protein. The sample carries about 350,000 distinct CDR3 sequences, approximately 15% recorded once. Sequences were obtained from blood. These receptors all come from a woman younger than 45 with Graves' hyperthyroidism. Each CDR3 is given with its conserved first and last residue. D genes are given only for firm matches. The size entry is marked missing in some rows and otherwise reads once, few, many or a size class.

v_gene	d_gene	abundance	j_gene	CDR3nt	CDR3aa
TRBV27	NA	many	TRBJ2-3	TGTGCCAGCAGTATAATCAGGAGCACAGATACGCAGTATTTT	CASSIIRSTDTQYF
TRBV10-1	TRBD1	many	TRBJ2-1	TGCGCCAGCAGTAAGACAGGGGGTTCTTCGGATGAGCAGTTCTTC	CASSKTGGSSDEQFF
TRBV5-6	NA	NA	TRBJ2-2	TGTGCCAGCAGCTTGGGCTTTTCGGAAATGGCCGGGGAGCTGTTTTTT	CASSLGFSEMAGELFF
TRBV6-5	TRBD2	NA	TRBJ2-5	TGTGTCAGCAGTTCTGTAGTAGCGGGAGGGGAGACCCAGTACTTC	CVSSSVVAGGETQYF
TRBV2	NA	few	TRBJ2-3	TGTGCCAGCAGTGAGGAGGCTAGGTCGTATTTT	CASSEEARSYF
TRBV29-1	NA	few	TRBJ2-2	TGCAGCGTTGAAGATCGGAGGCACCCCGGGGAGCTGTTTTTT	CSVEDRRHPGELFF
TRBV27	TRBD2	few	TRBJ2-1	TGTGCCAGCAGTCCGGGACTAGCGGGAGCCGTTGAGCAGTTCTTC	CASSPGLAGAVEQFF
TRBV9	NA	many	TRBJ2-7	TGTGCCAGCAGCGTAGAGGGGGCAAGCGGGAGACGGGGATACGAGCAGTACTTC	CASSVEGASGRRGYEQYF
TRBV4-2	NA	few	TRBJ1-2	TGTGCCAGCAGTCCGGGACAACGAAAGTATGGCTACACCTTC	CASSPGQRKYGYTF
TRBV28	NA	NA	TRBJ2-5	TGTGCCAGCAGTTTGGAGGCCAAGCGAGGGACCCAGTACTTC	CASSLEAKRGTQYF
TRBV5-4	NA	NA	TRBJ2-1	TGTGCCAGCAGCTTCATAGGTTTCGATGAGCAGTTCTTC	CASSFIGFDEQFF
TRBV30	TRBD2	few	TRBJ2-3	TGTGCCTGGAGTGTACTAAAACTAGCGGGAGGGGGCACAGATACGCAGTATTTT	CAWSVLKLAGGGTDTQYF
TRBV20-1	TRBD2	once	TRBJ2-1	TGCAGTGCTAGAGATGCGACTAGCGTTGCCTACAATGAGCAGTTCTTC	CSARDATSVAYNEQFF
TRBV10-1	NA	many	TRBJ2-7	TGCGCCAGCAGATACCGGGCCTACGAGCAGTACTTC	CASRYRAYEQYF
TRBV5-8	NA	few	TRBJ2-3	TGTGCCAGCACCCGAGTAGGAACAGATACGCAGTATTTT	CASTRVGTDTQYF
TRBV28	NA	many	TRBJ1-2	TGTGCCAGCAGGGATCGACAGCCGAGTCTCTATGGCTACACCTTC	CASRDRQPSLYGYTF
TRBV12-3/TRBV12-4	NA	many	TRBJ2-3	TGTGCCAGCAGTTTAAGAACAGTCACGCAGTATTTT	CASSLRTVTQYF
TRBV28	TRBD2	many	TRBJ2-7	TGTGCCAGCGGCCAGACTAGCGGCACCCACGAGCAGTACTTC	CASGQTSGTHEQYF
TRBV7-2	NA	few	TRBJ2-7	TGTGCCAGCAGCCCACAGAACTACGAGCAGTACTTC	CASSPQNYEQYF
TRBV12-3/TRBV12-4	NA	many	TRBJ1-1	TGTGCCAGCAGTACAGGGATGAACACTGAAGCTTTCTTT	CASSTGMNTEAFF
TRBV30	NA	NA	TRBJ1-1	TGTGCCTGGAATGAATTACCTGGGGGAGAAGCTTTCTTT	CAWNELPGGEAFF
TRBV6-1	TRBD2	many	TRBJ2-1	TGTGCCAGCAGTTTCCGGACTAGCGGGAAAGTGGATGAGCAGTTCTTC	CASSFRTSGKVDEQFF
TRBV28	NA	many	TRBJ1-2	TGTGCCAGCAGGTCCAACTATGGCTACACCTTC	CASRSNYGYTF
TRBV20-1	NA	many	TRBJ2-3	TGCAGTGCTAGAGATCGAAAAAGGGGCACCTACACAGATACGCAGTATTTT	CSARDRKRGTYTDTQYF
TRBV15	NA	many	TRBJ1-5	TGTGCCACCAGCAGAGGTAGGGCTAGCAATCAGCCCCAGCATTTT	CATSRGRASNQPQHF
TRBV5-5	TRBD2	NA	TRBJ2-1	TGTGCCAGCAGCTCTCCGGGAGGGAGCAGTTCCAATGAGCAGTTCTTC	CASSSPGGSSSNEQFF
TRBV7-3	NA	NA	TRBJ1-1	TGTGCCAGCAGCCAAGTATACATTCGCACTGAAGCTTTCTTT	CASSQVYIRTEAFF
TRBV7-2	NA	many	TRBJ2-1	TGTGCCAGCAGCTCTTCGGTATCCTACAATGAGCAGTTCTTC	CASSSSVSYNEQFF
TRBV2	TRBD1	many	TRBJ2-7	TGTGCCAGCAGCACGCTGACTTGGGGACAGTTTGCCGAGCAGTACTTC	CASSTLTWGQFAEQYF
TRBV18	TRBD1	many	TRBJ2-7	TGTGCCAGCTCACCGGGGACAGGGGGCGCGGAGCAGTACTTC	CASSPGTGGAEQYF
TRBV28	NA	few	TRBJ2-2	TGTGCCAGCAGCCCCTTCCCGAACACCGGGGAGCTGTCTTTT	CASSPFPNTGELSF